The T cell receptor (beta chain) under discussion was sequenced for a study of blood T cell repertoires in COVID-19 (dated by TCRdb to about 2020). For the study in its entirety: Collaborator samples came from the United States, Italy and Spain and covered acute and convalescent phases of COVID-19. The material from the prospective study consisted of cDNA or gDNA derived from T cells, B-cell-depleted T cells, or PBMCs. Subjects who had been exposed to COVID-19, were actively infected with it, or had recovered from it provided the deeply sampled blood TCRbeta repertoires that made up the dataset. The repertoires were released in a freely available public database meant as a resource for research on the immune response to SARS-CoV-2. Samples came from the ongoing ImmuneRACE study (first 160 participants) plus 1,254 subjects from 6 global collaborators. A de-identified subject ID, COVID-19 status, age in years and sex were almost always included in the sample metadata. Where available, HLA class I and class II types were obtained from metadata supplied by the sample provider rather than from assay-based typing.

As regards this clone: The antigen it recognizes is unknown. Nothing much larger sits one base from this clone, and base qualities are not available.

TCRbeta CDR3 regions were amplified from genomic DNA using the immunoSEQ Assay, a bias-controlled multiplex PCR. The authors' analysis ran thus. The number of nucleated cells in each sample was estimated from the amplification of reference gene primers within the assay. Sequence reads were collapsed and filtered to measure the absolute abundance of every unique TCRbeta CDR3 rearrangement. Productive Simpson clonality was computed per sample as the square root of Simpson's diversity index over productive rearrangements. TCRdb mirrors the immuneACCESS table, restricted to in-frame sequences. Some clones are absent from its copies; in checked studies, under half trace to an unresolved V gene, and the reason for the others is unknown. For V, J and clone size, that table is used; D and trimming come from the DNA. This sample lists about 80,000 clones; roughly 90% were detected once. The ten most abundant clones make up 7.3% of the sample.

Each collaborating institution followed its own protocols to collect whole blood in K2EDTA tubes. Collaborator samples were shipped for TCRbeta analysis as frozen whole blood, isolated PBMCs, or DNA extracted from either sample type. The study at large found these results: Clinical and demographic metadata were provided uncurated, with the amount varying by source and participant.

The CDR3 runs 16 amino acids, cysteine and phenylalanine included. Only the CDR3 DNA is retained, 48 bases long and in frame from the first base. In the germline V gene, CDR1 corresponds to MGHRA and CDR2 to YSYEKL. V is pruned by 0 bases and J by 3 bases, leaving 7 bases of the junction without a gene match. The source material was peripheral blood. Here the chain combines TRBV4-1 and TRBJ2-5; 7 bases in the junction line up with TRBD1. The TCR was taken from a man in his 70s with acute or convalescent COVID-19. The DNA reads as follows: TGCGCCAGCAGCCAAGAGGCCGGGACAGAAGAAGAGACCCAGTACTTC. Translated, this gives CASSQEAGTEEETQYF.